This TCR beta chain was recorded in a study of blood T cells in healthy people across ages. Study-level results: When one million T cells were used, diversity estimates were thought to be underestimates. Roughly linearly, TCR beta diversity per million T cells fell as age increased.

Isolated PBMCs totaled at least 7 million in each sample. Per individual sample, total RNA of at least 5 micrograms was extracted. A sample-barcoded 5' primer and a J-beta primer mix were used in a second PCR of about 7 to 12 cycles. TCRdb passed the 5' RACE reads through MiXCR, listing each CDR3 protein once. The table lists 850,000 to 1,300,000 distinct CDR3 sequences, 45% of them singletons, with 15% to 20% in the top ten. This clonotype was observed a few times. The antigen is not known. The clonotype was recovered from a woman aged 55-75 years in good health. The source material was blood.

The CDR3 DNA follows: TGTGCCAGCAGCTTCCCGCAAGGGGACTTCTATGGCTACACCTTC. This gives the protein CASSFPQGDFYGYTF. This chain links TRBV7-9 with TRBJ1-2, with TRBD1 as a possible D gene (5 bases). Germline CDR1 and CDR2: SEHNR and FQNEAQ (reference sequence). Trimming cost V 3 bases and J 4 bases, with 15 bases left between them. The CDR3 sequence is 15 residues long.